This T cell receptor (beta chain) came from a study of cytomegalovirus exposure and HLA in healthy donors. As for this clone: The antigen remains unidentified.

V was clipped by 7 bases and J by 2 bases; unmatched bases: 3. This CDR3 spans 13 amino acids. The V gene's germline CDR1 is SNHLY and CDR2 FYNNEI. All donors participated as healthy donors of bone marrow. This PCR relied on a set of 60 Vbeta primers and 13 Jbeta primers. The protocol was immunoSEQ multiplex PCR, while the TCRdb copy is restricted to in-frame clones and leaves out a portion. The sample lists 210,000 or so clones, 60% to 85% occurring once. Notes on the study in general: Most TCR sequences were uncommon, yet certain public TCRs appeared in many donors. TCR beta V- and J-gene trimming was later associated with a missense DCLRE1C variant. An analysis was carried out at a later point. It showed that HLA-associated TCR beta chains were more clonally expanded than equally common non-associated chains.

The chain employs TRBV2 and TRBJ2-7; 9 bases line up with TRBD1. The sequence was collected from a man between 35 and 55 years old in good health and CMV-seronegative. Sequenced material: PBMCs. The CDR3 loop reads CASMGTGTYEQYF. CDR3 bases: TGTGCCAGCATGGGGACAGGGACCTACGAGCAGTACTTC.